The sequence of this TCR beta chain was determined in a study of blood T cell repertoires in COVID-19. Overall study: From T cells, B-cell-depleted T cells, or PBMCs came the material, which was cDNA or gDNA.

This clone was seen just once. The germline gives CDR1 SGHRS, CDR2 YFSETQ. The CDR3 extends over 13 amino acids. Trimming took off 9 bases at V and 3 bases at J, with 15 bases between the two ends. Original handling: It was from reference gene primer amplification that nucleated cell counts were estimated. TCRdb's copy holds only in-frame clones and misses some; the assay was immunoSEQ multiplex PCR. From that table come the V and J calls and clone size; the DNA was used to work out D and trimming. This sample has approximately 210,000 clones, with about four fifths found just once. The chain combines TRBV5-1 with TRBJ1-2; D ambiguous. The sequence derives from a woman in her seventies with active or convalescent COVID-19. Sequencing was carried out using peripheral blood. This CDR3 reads CATRSEPHYGYTF. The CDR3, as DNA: TGCGCCACGCGCTCCGAACCCCACTATGGCTACACCTTC.